The present TCR beta chain was sequenced within a study of shared clonotypes between healthy human individuals. Study-wide results and caveats: Generally, naive subsets (rather than memory subsets) showed larger estimated richness. Generation of non-shared clonotypes was less probable than generation of clonotypes shared by all four donors.

The germline V gene encodes CDR1 MGHDK and CDR2 SYGVNS. This CDR3 comprises 15 residues. The germline V and J ends were trimmed by 2 bases and 7 bases, with 15 bases remaining between them. The assay was carried out at the deep level. In the original processing: Filtering of immunoSEQ junctional sequences could not match full-length read filtering. Only in-frame clones appear in the TCRdb table, and some are missing; sequencing was by immunoSEQ multiplex PCR. V and J calls and clone size are those listed in that table; D and trimming were worked out from the DNA. Among 2 million to 2.5 million clones listed, roughly 90% were seen once. Points on this clone: Its cognate antigen is unknown.

The gene calls are TRBV25-1 and TRBJ2-4; TRBD2 is a possible D gene (6 bases). This sequence was found in a young man in good health. Some clones in this sample may be carry-over from other donors' samples. The source material was naive CD4+ T cells from PBMCs. Subset: CD45RA+ positively selected. The CDR3 DNA sequence: TGTGCCAGCAGTGAACCGGGACTGAAGGACAACATTCAGTACTTC. It yields the protein CASSEPGLKDNIQYF.